The 13 T cell receptor beta chains below all came from one sample that was sequenced in a study of cytomegalovirus exposure and HLA in healthy donors. Primers: 60 Vbeta forward and 13 Jbeta reverse. Profiled with immunoSEQ multiplex PCR; TCRdb holds only in-frame clones, not every one. The sample contains 150,000 to 200,000 clones, roughly 70% of which appear only once. Material: PBMCs. The receptors were sampled from a man aged 35 to 55 in good health and CMV-seropositive.

This sequence joins TRBV25-1 and TRBJ1-3; D not resolved. V was clipped by 1 base and J by 3 bases, with 10 bases between them. The CDR3 sequence is 15 residues long. Germline CDR1 reads MGHDK; CDR2 reads SYGVNS. CDR3 residues: CASSELQGGGNTIYF. In nucleotides, the CDR3 is TGTGCCAGCAGTGAATTGCAAGGCGGTGGAAACACCATATATTTT.

V and J are TRBV11-2 and TRBJ1-5; a possible D gene is TRBD1 (6 bases). The V end lost 5 bases, the J end lost 6 bases, and 11 bases lay between the germline ends. This CDR3 has 13 amino acids. Germline assignment: CDR1 SGHAT and CDR2 FQNNGV. The CDR3 nucleotides read TGTGCCAGCAGCACGGACAGACGTCAGCCCCAGCATTTT. The encoded protein is CASSTDRRQPQHF.

The J gene is TRBJ2-2, the V gene TRBV7-9; D is uncertain. The CDR3 covers 15 residues. The germline V gene encodes CDR1 SEHNR and CDR2 FQNEAQ (reference sequence). V was trimmed by 1 base and J by 6 bases, leaving 12 bases between them. Written as DNA, the CDR3 is TGTGCCAGCAGCTTAGTTTCGACTGATCCCGGGGAGCTGTTTTTT. Its translation is CASSLVSTDPGELFF.

CDR3 in amino acids: CASSWDRNTEAFF. The CDR3, as DNA: TGCGCCAGCAGCTGGGACAGGAACACTGAAGCTTTCTTT. V gene TRBV5-1 combines with J gene TRBJ1-1; 7 bases agree with TRBD1. CDR3 length: 13 residues. The J segment lost 1 base and the V segment lost 3 bases, leaving 0 bases of the junction unmatched. The germline V gene has CDR1 SGHRS and CDR2 YFSETQ.

This chain joins TRBV15 and TRBJ2-1; 9 bases fit TRBD2. The CDR3 is 17 amino acids. Trimming cost V 1 base and J 4 bases; bases outside gene matches: 8. The germline gives CDR1 LNHNV, CDR2 YYDKDF (reference sequence). CDR3 protein: CATSRVGGGGWYNEQFF. The CDR3 nucleotides read TGTGCCACCAGCAGAGTTGGCGGGGGGGGTTGGTACAATGAGCAGTTCTTC.

The rearrangement uses TRBV7-2 and TRBJ1-2; the D is unclear. There are 14 residues in the CDR3. V lost 4 bases to trimming and J lost 4 bases, with 13 bases between them. The germline V gene encodes CDR1 SGHTA and CDR2 FQGNSA. CDR3 DNA: TGTGCCAGCAGCTCCCGAGAGGGCCTCTATGGCTACACCTTC. Translating gives CASSSREGLYGYTF. Together with reference TRBV7-2 and TRBJ1-2, the CDR3 gives the full variable domain: GAGVSQSPSNKVTEKGKDVELRCDPISGHTALYWYRQSLGQGLEFLIYFQGNSAPDKSGLPSDRFSAERTGGSVSTLTIQRTQQEDSAVYLCASSSREGLYGYTFGSGTRLTVV.

The V gene is TRBV27, the J gene TRBJ2-3, with a possible D match to TRBD2 (6 bases). The V end lost 8 bases, the J end lost 1 base, and 19 bases lay between the germline ends. Germline V lookup: CDR1 MNHEY, CDR2 SMNVEV (reference sequence). The CDR3 is 16 residues long. The CDR3 DNA reads TGTGCCAGCCGATTGGCCGGGGGTTTCGGCACAGATACGCAGTATTTT. Amino acid sequence: CASRLAGGFGTDTQYF.

DNA of the CDR3: TGTGCCAGCACCAAGGACAGGGAGTACTATGGCTACACCTTC. Its translation is CASTKDREYYGYTF. The chain recombines TRBV6-5 with TRBJ1-2; 8 positions agree with TRBD1. The ends lost 7 bases at V and 3 bases at J; junction bases unmatched: 7. The CDR3 has 14 residues. The V gene's germline CDR1 is MNHEY and CDR2 SVGAGI.

This chain joins TRBV7-2 and TRBJ2-5; D unresolved. V lost 5 bases to trimming and J lost 4 bases, with 8 bases between them. Looked up from germline, CDR1 is SGHTA and CDR2 is FQGNSA. The CDR3 contains 12 residues. For the CDR3, the DNA is TGTGCCAGCAGCCGTTGGGCAGAGACCCAGTACTTC. Its translation is CASSRWAETQYF.

The V call is TRBV6-6, the J call TRBJ2-5, with 9 bases aligning to TRBD1. Germline values: CDR1 MNHNY, CDR2 SVGAGI (reference sequence). The CDR3 is 13 residues long. V was pared by 6 bases and J by 4 bases, with 3 bases of the junction left unmatched. The CDR3 loop is CASRRQGVETQYF. The DNA for the CDR3 is TGTGCCAGCAGACGACAGGGGGTAGAGACCCAGTACTTC.

This sequence joins TRBV4-2 and TRBJ1-2; 10 nucleotides agree with TRBD1. V was pared by 3 bases and J by 5 bases, with 12 bases of the junction left unmatched. This CDR3 spans 17 amino acids. Germline V gives CDR1 LGHNA, CDR2 YNFKEQ. CDR3 DNA sequence: TGTGCCAGCAGCCATACCGGCGGGACAGGGGACCGTTATGGCTACACCTTC. It codes for CASSHTGGTGDRYGYTF.

The rearrangement links TRBV5-4 to TRBJ2-2, with D maybe TRBD1 (6 bases). Germline lookup yields CDR1 SGHNT and CDR2 YYREEE (reference sequence). This CDR3 contains 14 residues. V gave up 3 bases and J gave up 6 bases, with 12 bases separating them. Here the CDR3 reads CASSSGAGSGELFF. The CDR3, as DNA: TGTGCCAGCAGCTCAGGGGCAGGGTCCGGGGAGCTGTTTTTT.

The chain links TRBV11-2 to TRBJ2-1; 9 nucleotides agree with TRBD2. The CDR3 length is 18 residues. The germline V gene has CDR1 SGHAT and CDR2 FQNNGV. J lost 1 base, V lost 0 bases, and 7 bases had no gene match. The CDR3 region is CASSLDTLAGKSYNEQFF. The CDR3 region has the DNA TGTGCCAGCAGCTTAGATACGCTAGCGGGGAAATCCTACAATGAGCAGTTCTTC.